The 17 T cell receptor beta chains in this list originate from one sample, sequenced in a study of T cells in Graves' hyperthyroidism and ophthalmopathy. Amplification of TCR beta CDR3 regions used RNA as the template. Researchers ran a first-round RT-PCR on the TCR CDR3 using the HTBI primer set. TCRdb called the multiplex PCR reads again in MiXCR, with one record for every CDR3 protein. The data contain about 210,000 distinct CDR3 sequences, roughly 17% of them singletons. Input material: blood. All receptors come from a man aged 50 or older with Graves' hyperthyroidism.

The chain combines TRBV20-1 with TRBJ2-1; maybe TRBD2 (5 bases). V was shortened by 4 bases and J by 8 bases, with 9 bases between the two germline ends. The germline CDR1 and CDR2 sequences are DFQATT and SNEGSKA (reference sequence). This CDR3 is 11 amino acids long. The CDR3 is CSATDGDEQFF. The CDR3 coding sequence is TGCAGTGCTACGGACGGGGATGAGCAGTTCTTC.

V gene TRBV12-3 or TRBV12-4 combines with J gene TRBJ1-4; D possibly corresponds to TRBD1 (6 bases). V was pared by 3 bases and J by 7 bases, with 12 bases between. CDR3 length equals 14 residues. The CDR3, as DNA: TGTGCCAGCAGTTTCGCAGGGGTTCGTGAAAAACTGTTTTTT. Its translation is CASSFAGVREKLFF.

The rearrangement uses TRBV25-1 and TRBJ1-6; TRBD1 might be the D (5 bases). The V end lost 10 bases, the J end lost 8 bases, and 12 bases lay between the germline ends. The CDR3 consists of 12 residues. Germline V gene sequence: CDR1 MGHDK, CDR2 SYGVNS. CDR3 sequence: CATSIGDSPLHF. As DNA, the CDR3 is TGTGCCACATCCATAGGGGATTCACCCCTCCACTTT.

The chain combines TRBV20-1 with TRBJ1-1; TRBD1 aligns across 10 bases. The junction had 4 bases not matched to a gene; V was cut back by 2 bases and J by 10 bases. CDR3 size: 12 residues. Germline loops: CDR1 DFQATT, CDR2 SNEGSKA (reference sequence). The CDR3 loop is CSARRTGGVAFF. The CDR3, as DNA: TGCAGTGCTAGAAGGACAGGGGGTGTAGCTTTCTTT.

CDR3 amino acids: CASRVGQSAGNTIYF. The CDR3, as DNA: TGTGCCAGCAGGGTGGGACAGTCGGCTGGAAACACCATATATTTT. This chain uses TRBV2 with TRBJ1-3; 7 bases agree with TRBD1. With 6 bases clipped from V and 2 bases from J, the junction kept 7 bases outside the gene matches. The CDR3 spans 15 residues. The germline V gene has CDR1 SNHLY and CDR2 FYNNEI.

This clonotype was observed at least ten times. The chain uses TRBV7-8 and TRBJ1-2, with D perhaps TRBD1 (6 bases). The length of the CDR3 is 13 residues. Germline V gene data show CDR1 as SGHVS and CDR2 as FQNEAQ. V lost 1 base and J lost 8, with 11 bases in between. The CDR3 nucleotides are TGTGCCAGCAGCTTAGACACAGGGCGCGGCTACACCTTC. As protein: CASSLDTGRGYTF.

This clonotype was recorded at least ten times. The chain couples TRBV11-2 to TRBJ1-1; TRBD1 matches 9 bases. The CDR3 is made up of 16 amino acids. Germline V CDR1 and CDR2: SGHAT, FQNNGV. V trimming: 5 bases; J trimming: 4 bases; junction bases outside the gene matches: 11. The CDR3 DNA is TGTGCCAGCAGCCCCCAGAGGGACAGGGCGGGCACTGAAGCTTTCTTT. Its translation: CASSPQRDRAGTEAFF.

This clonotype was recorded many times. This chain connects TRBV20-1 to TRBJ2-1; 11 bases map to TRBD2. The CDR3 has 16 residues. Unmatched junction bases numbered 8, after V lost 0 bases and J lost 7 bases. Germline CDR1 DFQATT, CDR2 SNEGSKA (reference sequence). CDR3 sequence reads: CSARDFLGLADNEQFF. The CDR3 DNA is TGCAGTGCTAGAGATTTCTTGGGACTAGCGGATAATGAGCAGTTCTTC.

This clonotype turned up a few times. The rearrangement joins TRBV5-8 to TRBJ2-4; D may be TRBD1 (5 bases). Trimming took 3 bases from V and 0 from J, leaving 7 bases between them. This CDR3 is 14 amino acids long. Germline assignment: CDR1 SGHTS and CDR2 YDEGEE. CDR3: CASSSRVAKNIQYF. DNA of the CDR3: TGTGCCAGCAGCTCCAGGGTAGCCAAAAACATTCAGTACTTC. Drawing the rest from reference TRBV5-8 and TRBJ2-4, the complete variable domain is EAGVTQSPTHLIKTRGQQATLRCSPISGHTSVYWYQQALGLGLQFLLWYDEGEERNRGNFPPRFSGRQFPNYSSELNVNALELEDSALYLCASSSRVAKNIQYFGAGTRLSVL.

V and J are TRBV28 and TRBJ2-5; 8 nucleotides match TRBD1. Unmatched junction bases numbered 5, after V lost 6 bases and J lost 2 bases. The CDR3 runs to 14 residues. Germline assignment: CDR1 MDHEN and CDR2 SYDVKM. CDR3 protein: CASSIRTGQETQYF. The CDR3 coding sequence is TGTGCCAGCAGCATTCGGACAGGGCAAGAGACCCAGTACTTC.

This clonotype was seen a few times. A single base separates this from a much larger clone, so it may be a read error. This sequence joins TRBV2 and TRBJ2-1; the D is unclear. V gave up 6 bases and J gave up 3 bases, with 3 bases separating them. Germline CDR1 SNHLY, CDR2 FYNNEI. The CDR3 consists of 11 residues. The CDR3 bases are TGTGCCAGCAGGGACTACAATGAGCAGTTCTTC. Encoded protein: CASRDYNEQFF.

The DNA for the CDR3 is TGTGCCACCAGCAGAGATCGGAGCGAGCAGTACTTC. It yields the protein CATSRDRSEQYF. The chain recombines TRBV15 with TRBJ2-7; D unresolved. Trimming pared 0 bases from V and 6 bases from J, leaving 6 bases between. CDR1 and CDR2 from the germline V gene are LNHNV and YYDKDF (reference sequence). The CDR3 has 12 residues. Using reference TRBV15 and TRBJ2-7 for the parts outside the CDR3, the full variable domain is DAMVIQNPRYQVTQFGKPVTLSCSQTLNHNVMYWYQQKSSQAPKLLFHYYDKDFNNEADTPDNFQSRRPNTSFCFLDIRSPGLGDTAMYLCATSRDRSEQYFGPGTRLTVT.

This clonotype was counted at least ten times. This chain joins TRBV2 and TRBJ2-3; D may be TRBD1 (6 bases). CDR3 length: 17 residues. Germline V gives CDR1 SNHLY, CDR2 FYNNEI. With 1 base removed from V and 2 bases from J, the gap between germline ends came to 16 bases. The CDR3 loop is CASSEDAGALYTDTQYF. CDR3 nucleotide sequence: TGTGCCAGCAGTGAAGATGCAGGGGCGCTTTACACAGATACGCAGTATTTT.

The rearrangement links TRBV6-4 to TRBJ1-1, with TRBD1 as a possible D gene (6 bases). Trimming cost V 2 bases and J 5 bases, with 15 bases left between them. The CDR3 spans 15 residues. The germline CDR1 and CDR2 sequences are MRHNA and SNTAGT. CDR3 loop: CASSDKQGKETEAFF. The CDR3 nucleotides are TGTGCCAGCAGTGACAAACAGGGTAAAGAGACTGAAGCTTTCTTT.

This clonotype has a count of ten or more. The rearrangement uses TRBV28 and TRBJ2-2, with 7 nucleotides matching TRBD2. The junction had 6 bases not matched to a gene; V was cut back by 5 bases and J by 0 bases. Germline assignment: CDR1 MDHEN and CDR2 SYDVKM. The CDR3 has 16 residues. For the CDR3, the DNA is TGTGCCAGCAGTCCATGGGGGGGACCGAACACCGGGGAGCTGTTTTTT. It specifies CASSPWGGPNTGELFF.

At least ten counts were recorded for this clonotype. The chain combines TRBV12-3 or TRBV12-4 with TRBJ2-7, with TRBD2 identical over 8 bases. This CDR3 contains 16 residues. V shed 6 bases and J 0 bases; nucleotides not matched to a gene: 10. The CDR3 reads CASSLLAGGSSYEQYF. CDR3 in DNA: TGTGCCAGCAGCCTGCTAGCGGGTGGCAGCTCCTACGAGCAGTACTTC.

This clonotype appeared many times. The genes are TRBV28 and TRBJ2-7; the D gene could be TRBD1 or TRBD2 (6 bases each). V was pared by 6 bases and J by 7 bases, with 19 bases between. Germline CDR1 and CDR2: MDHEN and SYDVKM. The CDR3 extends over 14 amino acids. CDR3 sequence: CASSSPGGVWEQYF. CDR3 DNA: TGTGCCAGCAGCTCCCCCGGGGGCGTTTGGGAGCAGTACTTC. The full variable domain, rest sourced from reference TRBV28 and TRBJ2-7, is DVKVTQSSRYLVKRTGEKVFLECVQDMDHENMFWYRQDPGLGLRLIYFSYDVKMKEKGDIPEGYSVSREKKERFSLILESASTNQTSMYLCASSSPGGVWEQYFGPGTRLTVT.